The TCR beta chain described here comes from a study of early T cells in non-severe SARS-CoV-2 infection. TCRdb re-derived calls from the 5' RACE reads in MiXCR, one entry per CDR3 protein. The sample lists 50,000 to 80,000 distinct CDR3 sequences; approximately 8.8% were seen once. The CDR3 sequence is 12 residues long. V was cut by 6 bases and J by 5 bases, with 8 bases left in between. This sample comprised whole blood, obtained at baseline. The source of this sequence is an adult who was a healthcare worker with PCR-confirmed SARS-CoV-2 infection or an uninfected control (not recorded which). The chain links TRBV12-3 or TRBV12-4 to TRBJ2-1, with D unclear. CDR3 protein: CASSPNDNEQFF. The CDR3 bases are TGTGCCAGCAGCCCTAATGACAATGAGCAGTTCTTC.